Listed below are T cell receptor beta chains from one sample, sequenced in a study of early T cells in non-severe SARS-CoV-2 infection. In TCRdb, the 5' RACE reads were re-called with MiXCR into one record per CDR3 protein. The top ten hold roughly 1.3% of the sample, which has approximately 76,000 distinct CDR3 sequences, under 15% seen once. The sequenced material came from whole blood. The receptor set was obtained from an adult who was a healthcare worker with PCR-confirmed SARS-CoV-2 infection or an uninfected control (not recorded which). The CDR3 runs from the conserved cysteine through the conserved F or W. D genes are given only for firm matches. The size of a clone is reported for some rows only, either as once, few or many, or as a class for expanded clones.

j_call	v_call	d_call	clone_size	cdr3_nt	cdr3_aa
TRBJ2-7	TRBV18	TRBD1	many	TGTGCCAGCACGCCCACACAGGGGATAACTTCCTACGAGCAGTACTTC	CASTPTQGITSYEQYF
TRBJ2-3	TRBV14	TRBD1	many	TGTGCCAGCCAAGGACAGGGCGCCTGGGGTACGCAGTATTTT	CASQGQGAWGTQYF
TRBJ2-7	TRBV20-1	NA	many	TGCAGTGCTAGAGGCCGGGGGTTAGGCTACGAGCAGTACTTC	CSARGRGLGYEQYF
TRBJ1-1	TRBV29-1	NA	many	TGCAGCGTGAAGAGGACAGCCCAGAACACTGAAGCTTTCTTT	CSVKRTAQNTEAFF
TRBJ2-7	TRBV28	TRBD1	NA	TGTGCCAGCAGTTTGTCCGCGACAGGGAATTACATCTACGAGCAGTACTTC	CASSLSATGNYIYEQYF
TRBJ2-3	TRBV12-3/TRBV12-4	TRBD2	many	TGTGCCAGCAGGGCCCGACTAGCGGGGGGGGCAGATACGCAGTATTTT	CASRARLAGGADTQYF
TRBJ2-7	TRBV28	NA	few	TGTGCCAGCAGTCCGCCTTACCACGAGCAGTACTTC	CASSPPYHEQYF
TRBJ2-7	TRBV12-3/TRBV12-4	TRBD1	many	TGTGCCAGCACTATGAACCCGGGACAGGGGGCGACGTACTTC	CASTMNPGQGATYF
TRBJ1-4	TRBV15	NA	many	TGTGCCACCAGACTGACGCGCGGGAGAGAGGAAAAACTGTTTTTT	CATRLTRGREEKLFF
TRBJ1-6	TRBV20-1	TRBD1	many	TGCAGTGCTAGAGTCGGACAGGGTAATTCACCCCTCCACTTT	CSARVGQGNSPLHF
TRBJ1-1	TRBV29-1	TRBD1	NA	TGCAGCGTTGAAACCTACAGGGGCCAGAACACTGAAGCTTTCTTT	CSVETYRGQNTEAFF
TRBJ1-5	TRBV7-9	NA	many	TGTGCCAGCAGCTCAGAATATAGCAATCAGCCCCAGCATTTT	CASSSEYSNQPQHF
TRBJ2-7	TRBV12-3/TRBV12-4	NA	many	TGTGCCAGCAGTCGGGGCTACGAGCAGTACTTC	CASSRGYEQYF
TRBJ2-3	TRBV24-1	NA	many	TGTGCCACCAGGCCAAACCAAATATCGGGTACGCAGTATTTT	CATRPNQISGTQYF
TRBJ2-3	TRBV7-6	NA	NA	TGTGCCAGCAGCTTAGCGACGGGGAATATGCAGTATTTT	CASSLATGNMQYF
TRBJ1-5	TRBV6-5	NA	many	TGTGCCAGCAGTTACTTGGCAGGGAGCAATCAGCCCCAGCATTTT	CASSYLAGSNQPQHF
TRBJ2-3	TRBV29-1	TRBD2	few	TGCAGCGTCCGACTAGCGGGAGGGCTAACAGATACGCAGTATTTT	CSVRLAGGLTDTQYF
TRBJ1-2	TRBV12-3/TRBV12-4	NA	many	TGTGCCAGCTCCCATACAGCTTACTATGGCTACACCTTC	CASSHTAYYGYTF
TRBJ2-3	TRBV4-3	NA	many	TGCGCCAGCAGCCAAAAGATCGCGGGACCGATCACAGATACGCAGTATTTT	CASSQKIAGPITDTQYF
TRBJ2-1	TRBV15	NA	many	TGTGCCACCAGCCCGGACAGTCACAATGAGCAGTTCTTC	CATSPDSHNEQFF
TRBJ1-2	TRBV6-1	NA	many	TGTGCCAGCAGTGAATCTGTGGGAGGCCTTGTGGACTATGGCTACACCTTC	CASSESVGGLVDYGYTF
TRBJ1-2	TRBV7-2	TRBD1	few	TGTGCCAGCCCAATGACAGGGAACTATGGCTACACCTTC	CASPMTGNYGYTF
TRBJ2-7	TRBV12-3/TRBV12-4	TRBD2	many	TGTGCCAGCAGTTTAGGAGCGGGAGTTTCCTACGAGCAGTACTTC	CASSLGAGVSYEQYF
TRBJ2-7	TRBV6-6	NA	many	TGTGCCAGCAGTCCACGGGAGTACGAGCAGTACTTC	CASSPREYEQYF
TRBJ1-1	TRBV5-1	NA	many	TGCGCCAGCAGCTTGGCCCCAGGGAACACTGAAGCTTTCTTT	CASSLAPGNTEAFF
TRBJ2-1	TRBV18	TRBD1	many	TGTGCCAGCTCACCACCGGGACAGTATAACAATGAGCAGTTCTTC	CASSPPGQYNNEQFF
TRBJ2-2	TRBV28	TRBD2	NA	TGTGCCAGCACCTGGACTAGCGGGGCCCCCAACACCGGGGAGCTGTTTTTT	CASTWTSGAPNTGELFF
TRBJ2-3	TRBV7-9	TRBD2	NA	TGTGCCAGCAGCTTCCCGAGACTAGCGATTAGCACAGATACGCAGTATTTT	CASSFPRLAISTDTQYF
TRBJ1-5	TRBV28	TRBD1	many	TGTGCCAGCAGCCTGCGGACAGGGGGTTCAGGTAGCAATCAGCCCCAGCATTTT	CASSLRTGGSGSNQPQHF
TRBJ1-6	TRBV21-1	NA	many	TGTGCCAGCAGCAAAGGACAGGGGGCAGTCTATAATTCACCCCTCCACTTT	CASSKGQGAVYNSPLHF
TRBJ2-4	TRBV5-6	NA	many	TGTGCCAGCAGCTTGCCAGAAGACGGGGGAAACATTCAGTACTTC	CASSLPEDGGNIQYF
TRBJ1-1	TRBV4-1	NA	few	TGCGCCAGCAGCCAAGATTCGGCAGGGTATGGAGAAGCTTTCTTT	CASSQDSAGYGEAFF
TRBJ1-1	TRBV7-8	TRBD1	few	TGTGCCAGCAGCTTATCGACGGGACAGTTGAACACTGAAGCTTTCTTT	CASSLSTGQLNTEAFF
TRBJ2-3	TRBV2	TRBD2	many	TGTGCCAGCAGCGTAGGACTAGCGCTAACAGATACGCAGTATTTT	CASSVGLALTDTQYF
TRBJ2-2	TRBV29-1	NA	many	TGCAGCACACAGGCTAACACCGGGGAGCTGTTTTTT	CSTQANTGELFF
TRBJ2-7	TRBV29-1	NA	NA	TGCAGCGTGGTGGACAGCGATGTTTACGAGCAGTACTTC	CSVVDSDVYEQYF
TRBJ2-1	TRBV19	NA	many	TGTGCCAGTAGTGCGGGTGGGAGAGTAGCTGAGCAGTTCTTC	CASSAGGRVAEQFF
TRBJ2-1	TRBV7-2	NA	many	TGTGCCAGCAGCTTAGCGCTAATCAGGGGCAATGAGCAGTTCTTC	CASSLALIRGNEQFF
TRBJ1-3	TRBV7-2	NA	NA	TGTGCCAGCAGCTCAGACGGTCGCCAGGGAAACACCATATATTTT	CASSSDGRQGNTIYF
TRBJ2-1	TRBV12-3/TRBV12-4	NA	NA	TGTGCCAGCAGGATAAGAGGCTCTCCAAGCTCCTACAATGAGCAGTTCTTC	CASRIRGSPSSYNEQFF
TRBJ1-1	TRBV15	NA	many	TGTGCCACCAGCAGTGATAGGACAGCAGGGAACACTGAAGCTTTCTTT	CATSSDRTAGNTEAFF
TRBJ2-1	TRBV28	NA	NA	TGTGCCAGCAGTTCCCCGGGCCTACCTGAGCAGTTCTTC	CASSSPGLPEQFF
TRBJ2-7	TRBV28	NA	once	TGTGCCAGCAGCCAGACATCCAGGGGCGCATACGAGCAGTACTTC	CASSQTSRGAYEQYF
TRBJ1-1	TRBV29-1	TRBD1	many	TGCAGCGTCGGGACAGGGGGCATGAACACTGAAGCTTTCTTT	CSVGTGGMNTEAFF
TRBJ2-3	TRBV20-1	TRBD1	many	TGCAGTAAGCCGGGCTCACAGGGGGATACGCAGTATTTT	CSKPGSQGDTQYF
TRBJ1-2	TRBV7-2	NA	many	TGTGCCAGCAGTTTAAGGGGTCGTACGGACAACGTAAACTATGGCTACACCTTC	CASSLRGRTDNVNYGYTF
TRBJ1-3	TRBV3-1	NA	many	TGTGCCAGCAGCTTAGGAATGTGGCCTGGAAACACCATATATTTT	CASSLGMWPGNTIYF
TRBJ1-1	TRBV5-1	TRBD1	many	TGCGCCAGCAGCCACCGGACGGGACAGGGGATCACTGAAGCTTTCTTT	CASSHRTGQGITEAFF
TRBJ1-4	TRBV20-1	NA	many	TGCAGTGCCCCCTCGAATGAAAAACTGTTTTTT	CSAPSNEKLFF
TRBJ2-7	TRBV4-2	TRBD1	medium-sized	TGTGCCAGCAGCCAAGGGACAGGGGACCCCAGCGAGCAGTACTTC	CASSQGTGDPSEQYF
TRBJ2-7	TRBV15	TRBD1	many	TGTGCCACCAGCAGACCCGGGACAGGGGCGGTCTACGAGCAGTACTTC	CATSRPGTGAVYEQYF
TRBJ2-3	TRBV20-1	NA	many	TGCAGTGCTACCTCTGCAAGGGGGAGCACAGATACGCAGTATTTT	CSATSARGSTDTQYF